The 17 T cell receptor beta chains below all came from one sample that was sequenced in a study of T-cell memory formation after mild COVID-19. TCRdb called the 5' RACE reads again in MiXCR, with one record for every CDR3 protein. The repertoire includes around 340,000 distinct CDR3 sequences, approximately 14% of them detected once, and around 21% sits in the top ten. Sequencing used PBMCs or a T cell subset sorted from them (not recorded which). All receptors come from a man aged 18 to 35 who had mild COVID-19 (a few samples of this study predate the infection). Cell type and time point are not known.

There are a few counts of this clonotype. V usage is TRBV6-1 and J usage is TRBJ1-4, with 8 bases fitting TRBD1. The CDR3 has 15 residues. J lost 3 bases, V lost 3 bases, and 3 bases had no gene match. Germline loops: CDR1 MNHNS, CDR2 SASEGT. CDR3 sequence: CASSDQGAANEKLFF. The CDR3 DNA reads as TGTGCCAGCAGTGACCAGGGGGCAGCTAATGAAAAACTGTTTTTT.

This clonotype was detected a few times. The chain has TRBV6-5 and TRBJ2-1, with 7 bases that match TRBD1. Germline V lookup: CDR1 MNHEY, CDR2 SVGAGI. The CDR3 consists of 16 residues. V lost 2 bases, J lost 4 bases, and 8 bases stayed unmatched. CDR3 DNA: TGTGCCAGCAGTTACAATACAGAACAGGGGTACAATGAGCAGTTCTTC. This gives the protein CASSYNTEQGYNEQFF.

The gene calls are TRBV4-3 and TRBJ2-7; 12 nucleotides align to TRBD2. The trim removed 3 bases at V and 3 bases at J, leaving 3 bases unmatched. From germline, CDR1 is LGHNA and CDR2 YSLEER. The CDR3 length is 15 residues. In DNA, the CDR3 is TGCGCCAGCAGCCAGACTAGCGGGGGCTACTACGAGCAGTACTTC. It codes for CASSQTSGGYYEQYF.

This clonotype has a single count. The J gene is TRBJ2-5, the V gene TRBV6-4, with TRBD1 identical over 11 bases. This CDR3 spans 15 amino acids. Trimming removed 3 bases from V and 5 bases from J; junction bases left unmatched: 5. Germline V CDR1 and CDR2: MRHNA, SNTAGT. This CDR3 reads CASSEGQGAMETQYF. CDR3 nucleotides: TGTGCCAGCAGTGAAGGACAGGGGGCCATGGAGACCCAGTACTTC.

The V gene is TRBV7-2, the J gene TRBJ1-3; a possible D gene is TRBD1 (5 bases). This CDR3 is built from 13 residues. Per germline, CDR1 SGHTA and CDR2 FQGNSA. V was shortened by 5 bases and J by 11 bases, with 16 bases between the two germline ends. CDR3 residues: CASSARAWGSIYF. The DNA for the CDR3 is TGTGCCAGCAGCGCCCGGGCGTGGGGCTCCATATATTTT.

The table lists this clonotype with a few counts. The chain joins TRBV11-2 to TRBJ2-5, with 12 nucleotides matching TRBD2. V dropped 2 bases and J dropped 1; count of bases not matched to a gene: 5. Germline CDR1 and CDR2: SGHAT and FQNNGV. CDR3 length: 17 amino acids. The CDR3: CASSLWASGGAQETQYF. The CDR3 nucleotides are TGTGCCAGCAGCTTATGGGCTAGCGGGGGGGCCCAAGAGACCCAGTACTTC. Supplemented by reference TRBV11-2 and TRBJ2-5, the full variable domain reads EAGVAQSPRYKIIEKRQSVAFWCNPISGHATLYWYQQILGQGPKLLIQFQNNGVVDDSQLPKDRFSAERLKGVDSTLKIQPAKLEDSAVYLCASSLWASGGAQETQYFGPGTRLLVL.

This clonotype was observed a few times. The gene calls are TRBV28 and TRBJ2-7; no firm D call. Germline lookup yields CDR1 MDHEN and CDR2 SYDVKM. Trimming cost V 4 bases and J 0 bases, with 10 bases left between them. The CDR3 length is 14 residues. CDR3 in DNA: TGTGCCAGCAGTTATTCCGGCGGCTCCTACGAGCAGTACGTC. As protein: CASSYSGGSYEQYV.

The V and J genes are TRBV28 and TRBJ1-2; tentative D call: TRBD1 (5 bases). CDR1 MDHEN and CDR2 SYDVKM come from the germline V gene. Trimming pared 6 bases from V and 6 bases from J, leaving 5 bases between. The CDR3 runs to 10 residues. CDR3 nucleotide sequence: TGTGCCAGCAGCAGGGATGGCTACACCTTC. Its translation is CASSRDGYTF.

This clonotype was seen many times. The chain carries TRBV6-6 and TRBJ2-5; 7 bases are shared with TRBD1. The J segment lost 3 bases and the V segment lost 10 bases, leaving 14 bases of the junction unmatched. CDR1 and CDR2 (germline): MNHNY, SVGAGI (reference sequence). CDR3 length: 15 residues. CDR3 coding DNA: TGTGCCACCCGATACCGGACAGGCCTGGAAGAGACCCAGTACTTC. It encodes CATRYRTGLEETQYF.

The rearrangement joins TRBV20-1 to TRBJ1-5; 8 nucleotides line up with TRBD1. The germline V gene has CDR1 DFQATT and CDR2 SNEGSKA (reference sequence). J lost 6 bases, V lost 6 bases, and 13 bases had no gene match. CDR3 size: 15 residues. CDR3 DNA: TGCAGTGCCCGGGAGCCCGGGACAGGCGTTCAGCCCCAGCATTTT. Protein product: CSAREPGTGVQPQHF.

This clonotype has a count of ten or more. The chain carries TRBV30 and TRBJ1-1; D remains ambiguous. Germline-derived CDR1 and CDR2 are GTSNPN and SVGIG (reference sequence). The V and J ends lost 3 bases and 0 bases respectively, with 2 bases between them. The length of the CDR3 is 11 residues. DNA for the CDR3: TGTGCCTGGAGGTTGAACACTGAAGCTTTCTTT. This encodes CAWRLNTEAFF.

The chain couples TRBV12-3 or TRBV12-4 to TRBJ1-2; D possibly corresponds to TRBD1 (5 bases). This CDR3 is 14 amino acids long. The germline V and J ends were trimmed by 7 bases and 9 bases, with 21 bases remaining between them. The CDR3 loop is CASNEGQVRASYTF. The CDR3 DNA reads TGTGCCAGCAATGAGGGGCAGGTCCGAGCCAGCTACACCTTC.

This chain connects TRBV5-5 to TRBJ2-3; the D gene could be TRBD1 or TRBD2 (5 bases each). The CDR3 length is 15 residues. Germline V gene sequence: CDR1 SGHKS, CDR2 YYEKEE (reference sequence). The V gene lost 3 bases and the J gene lost 6 bases, with 17 bases spanning the gap. CDR3 in amino acids: CASSWGARGGDTQYF. DNA of the CDR3: TGTGCCAGCAGCTGGGGCGCGCGAGGCGGGGATACGCAGTATTTT.

Points on this clonotype: With a much larger clone just one base away, this may be a read error. This rearrangement joins TRBV7-2 to TRBJ1-5; D uncertain. Germline loops: CDR1 SGHTA, CDR2 FQGNSA. The CDR3 extends over 12 amino acids. Trimming cost V 6 bases and J 0 bases, with 3 bases left between them. CDR3 DNA sequence: TGTGCCAGCAGTAATAGCAATCAGCCCCAGCATTTT. Encoded protein: CASSNSNQPQHF.

The rearrangement links TRBV10-3 to TRBJ2-7; D gene uncertain. Looked up from germline, CDR1 is ENHRY and CDR2 is SYGVKD. This CDR3 contains 11 residues. Trimming stripped 9 bases from V and 2 bases from J, with 8 bases between. CDR3 DNA sequence: TGTGCCATATCAACCGCCTACGAGCAGTACTTC. The encoded protein is CAISTAYEQYF.

This clonotype was observed a handful of times. J is TRBJ2-7 and V is TRBV7-2; 11 positions match TRBD1. V lost 5 bases, J lost 3 bases, and 6 bases stayed unmatched. The CDR3 spans 15 residues. Per germline, CDR1 SGHTA and CDR2 FQGNSA. CDR3 region: CASSQGTGGLYEQYV. Written as DNA, the CDR3 is TGTGCCAGCAGCCAAGGGACAGGGGGTCTCTACGAGCAGTACGTC.

Only a few counts were recorded for this clonotype. A much larger clone differs by one base, so this may be a read error. V gene TRBV6-5 combines with J gene TRBJ1-3; no reliable D call. CDR3 size: 19 residues. Looked up from germline, CDR1 is MNHEY and CDR2 is SVGAGI. V lost 2 bases and J 1 base, leaving 21 bases between the germline ends. CDR3: CASSYPIPGQPYSGNTIYF. CDR3 bases: TGTGCCAGCAGTTACCCGATCCCGGGTCAGCCCTATTCTGGAAACACCATATATTTT.